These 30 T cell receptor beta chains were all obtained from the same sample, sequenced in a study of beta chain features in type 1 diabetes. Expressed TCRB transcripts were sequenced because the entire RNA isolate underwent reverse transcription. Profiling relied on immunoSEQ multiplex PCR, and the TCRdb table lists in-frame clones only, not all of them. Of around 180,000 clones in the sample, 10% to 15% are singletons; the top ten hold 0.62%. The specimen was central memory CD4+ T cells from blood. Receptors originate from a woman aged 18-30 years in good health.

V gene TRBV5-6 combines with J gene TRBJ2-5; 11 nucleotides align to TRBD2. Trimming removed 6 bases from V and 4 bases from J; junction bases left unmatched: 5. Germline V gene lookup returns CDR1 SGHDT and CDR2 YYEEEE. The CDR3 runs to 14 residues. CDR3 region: CASKLAGDSETQYF. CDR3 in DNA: TGTGCCAGCAAACTAGCGGGAGATTCAGAGACCCAGTACTTC.

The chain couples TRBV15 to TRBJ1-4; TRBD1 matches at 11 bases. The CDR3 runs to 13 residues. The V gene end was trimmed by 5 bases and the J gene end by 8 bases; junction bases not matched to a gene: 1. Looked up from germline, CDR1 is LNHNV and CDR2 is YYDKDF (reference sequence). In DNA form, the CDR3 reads TGTGCCACCAGCGGGACAGGGGGAGAAAAACTGTTTTTT. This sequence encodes CATSGTGGEKLFF.

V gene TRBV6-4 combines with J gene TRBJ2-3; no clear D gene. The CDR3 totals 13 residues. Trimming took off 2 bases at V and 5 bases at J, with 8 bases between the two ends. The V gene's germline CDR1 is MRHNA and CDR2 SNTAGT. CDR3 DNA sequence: TGTGCCAGCAGTGACAACTTAAAAGATACGCAGTATTTT. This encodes CASSDNLKDTQYF.

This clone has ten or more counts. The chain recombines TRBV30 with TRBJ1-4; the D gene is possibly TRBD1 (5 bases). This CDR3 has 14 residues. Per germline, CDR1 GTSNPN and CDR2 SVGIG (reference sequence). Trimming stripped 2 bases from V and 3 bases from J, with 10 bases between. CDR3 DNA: TGTGCCTGGAGTATTAAGGGGTCTAATGAAAAACTGTTTTTT. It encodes CAWSIKGSNEKLFF.

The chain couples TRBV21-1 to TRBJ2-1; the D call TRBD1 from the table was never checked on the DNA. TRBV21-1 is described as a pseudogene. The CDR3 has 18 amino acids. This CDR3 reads CASSKRGPGQSSYNEQFF. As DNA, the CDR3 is TGTGCCAGCAGCAAACGGGGGCCGGGACAGAGCTCCTACAATGAGCAGTTCTTC.

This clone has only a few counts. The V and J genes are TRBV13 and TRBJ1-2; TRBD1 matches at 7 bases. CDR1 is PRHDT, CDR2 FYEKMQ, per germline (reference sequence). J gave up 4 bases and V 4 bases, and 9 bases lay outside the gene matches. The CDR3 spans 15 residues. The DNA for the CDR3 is TGTGCCAGCAGCTCTCAGACAGGGTTTGGCTATGGCTACACCTTC. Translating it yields CASSSQTGFGYGYTF.

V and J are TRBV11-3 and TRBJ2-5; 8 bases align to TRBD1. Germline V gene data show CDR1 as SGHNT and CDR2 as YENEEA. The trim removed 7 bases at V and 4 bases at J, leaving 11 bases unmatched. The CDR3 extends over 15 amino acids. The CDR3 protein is CASTPTQGVGETQYF. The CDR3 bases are TGTGCCAGCACCCCGACACAGGGGGTCGGAGAGACCCAGTACTTC.

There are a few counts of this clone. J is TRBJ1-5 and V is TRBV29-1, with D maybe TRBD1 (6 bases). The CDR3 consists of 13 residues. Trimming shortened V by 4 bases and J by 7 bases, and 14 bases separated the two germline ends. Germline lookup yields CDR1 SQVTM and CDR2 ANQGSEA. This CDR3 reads CSVASGDRQPQHF. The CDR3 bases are TGCAGCGTTGCCTCAGGGGATCGCCAGCCCCAGCATTTT.

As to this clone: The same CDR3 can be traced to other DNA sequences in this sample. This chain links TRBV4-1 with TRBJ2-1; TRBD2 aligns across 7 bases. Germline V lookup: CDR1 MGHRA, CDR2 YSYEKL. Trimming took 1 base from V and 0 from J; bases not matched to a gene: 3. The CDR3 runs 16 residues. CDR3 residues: CASSQVGRSSYNEQFF. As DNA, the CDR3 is TGCGCCAGCAGCCAAGTCGGGAGGAGCTCCTACAATGAGCAGTTCTTC.

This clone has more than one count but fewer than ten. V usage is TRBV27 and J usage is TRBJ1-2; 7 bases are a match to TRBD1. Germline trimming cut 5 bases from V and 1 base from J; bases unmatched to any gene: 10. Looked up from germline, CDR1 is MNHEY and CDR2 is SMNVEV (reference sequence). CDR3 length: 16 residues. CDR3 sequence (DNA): TGTGCCAGCAGTCTAAATCAACAGGGGCTTAACTATGGCTACACCTTC. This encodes CASSLNQQGLNYGYTF.

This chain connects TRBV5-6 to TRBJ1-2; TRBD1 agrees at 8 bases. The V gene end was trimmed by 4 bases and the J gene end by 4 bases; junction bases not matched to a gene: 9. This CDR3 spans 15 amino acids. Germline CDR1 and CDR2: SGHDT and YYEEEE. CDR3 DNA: TGTGCCAGCAGCCCGAGGACAGGGTATGCCTATGGCTACACCTTC. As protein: CASSPRTGYAYGYTF. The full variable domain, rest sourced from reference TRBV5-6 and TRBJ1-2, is DAGVTQSPTHLIKTRGQQVTLRCSPKSGHDTVSWYQQALGQGPQFIFQYYEEEERQRGNFPDRFSGHQFPNYSSELNVNALLLGDSALYLCASSPRTGYAYGYTFGSGTRLTVV.

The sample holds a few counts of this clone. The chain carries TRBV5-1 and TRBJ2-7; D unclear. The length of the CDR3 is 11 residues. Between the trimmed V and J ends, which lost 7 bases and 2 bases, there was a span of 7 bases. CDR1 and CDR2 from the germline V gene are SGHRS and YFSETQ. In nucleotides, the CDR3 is TGCGCCAGCGGTGAGGCCTACGAGCAGTACTTC. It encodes CASGEAYEQYF.

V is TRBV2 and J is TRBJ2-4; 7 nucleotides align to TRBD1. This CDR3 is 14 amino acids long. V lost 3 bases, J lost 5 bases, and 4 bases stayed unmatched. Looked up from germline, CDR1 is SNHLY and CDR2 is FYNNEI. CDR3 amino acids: CASSEPQGQNIQYF. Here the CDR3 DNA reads TGTGCCAGCAGTGAGCCACAGGGGCAAAACATTCAGTACTTC.

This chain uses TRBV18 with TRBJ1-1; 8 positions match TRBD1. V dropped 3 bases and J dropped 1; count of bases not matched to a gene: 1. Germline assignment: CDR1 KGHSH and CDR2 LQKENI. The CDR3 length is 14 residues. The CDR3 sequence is CASSPGQANTEAFF. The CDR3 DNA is TGTGCCAGCTCACCGGGACAGGCGAACACTGAAGCTTTCTTT.

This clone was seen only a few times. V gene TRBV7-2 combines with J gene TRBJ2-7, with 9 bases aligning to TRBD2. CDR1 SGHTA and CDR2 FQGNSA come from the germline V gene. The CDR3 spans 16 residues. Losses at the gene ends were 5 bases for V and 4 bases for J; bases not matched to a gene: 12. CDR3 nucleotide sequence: TGTGCCAGCAGCATCGGGCCTAGCGGGACCGAATACGAGCAGTACTTC. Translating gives CASSIGPSGTEYEQYF.

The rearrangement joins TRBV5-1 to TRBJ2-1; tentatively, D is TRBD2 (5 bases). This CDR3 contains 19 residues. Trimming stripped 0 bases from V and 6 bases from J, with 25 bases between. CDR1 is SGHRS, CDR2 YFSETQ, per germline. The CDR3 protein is CASSLVGRVLGSKSNEQFF. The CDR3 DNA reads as TGCGCCAGCAGCTTGGTCGGTCGAGTACTAGGGTCAAAGTCCAATGAGCAGTTCTTC.

The CDR3 spells CASSQITSGLYNEQFF. CDR3 bases: TGCGCCAGCAGCCAGATAACTAGCGGGCTTTACAATGAGCAGTTCTTC. The V call is TRBV4-1, the J call TRBJ2-1; 9 bases fit TRBD2. The CDR3 spans 16 residues. The V segment lost 3 bases and the J segment 4 bases; nucleotides outside the gene matches: 7. Germline V gene data show CDR1 as MGHRA and CDR2 as YSYEKL.

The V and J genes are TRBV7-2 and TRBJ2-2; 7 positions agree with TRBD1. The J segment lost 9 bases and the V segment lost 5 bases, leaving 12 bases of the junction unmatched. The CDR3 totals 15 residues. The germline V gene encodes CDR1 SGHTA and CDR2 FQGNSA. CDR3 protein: CASSLRTGDVRELFF. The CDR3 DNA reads TGTGCCAGCAGCCTCCGGACAGGTGATGTTCGGGAGCTGTTTTTT.

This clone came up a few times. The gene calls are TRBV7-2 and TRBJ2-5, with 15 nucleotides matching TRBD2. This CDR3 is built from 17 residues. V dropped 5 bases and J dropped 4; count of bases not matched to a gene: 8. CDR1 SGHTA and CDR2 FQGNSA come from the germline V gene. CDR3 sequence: CASSQFPGLAGGETQYF. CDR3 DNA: TGTGCCAGCAGCCAATTCCCGGGACTAGCGGGAGGAGAGACCCAGTACTTC.

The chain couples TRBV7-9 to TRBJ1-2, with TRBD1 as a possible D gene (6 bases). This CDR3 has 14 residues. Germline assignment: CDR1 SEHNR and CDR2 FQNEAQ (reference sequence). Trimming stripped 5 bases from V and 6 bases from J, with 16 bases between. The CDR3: CASSEGTPGDGYTF. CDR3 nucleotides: TGTGCCAGCAGCGAAGGGACACCTGGGGATGGCTACACCTTC.

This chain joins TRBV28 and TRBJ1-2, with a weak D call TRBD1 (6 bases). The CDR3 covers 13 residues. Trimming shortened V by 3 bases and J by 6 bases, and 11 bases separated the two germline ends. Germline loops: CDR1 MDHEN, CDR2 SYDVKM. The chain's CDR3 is CASSLLQGHGYTF. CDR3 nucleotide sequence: TGTGCCAGCAGTTTGTTACAGGGCCATGGCTACACCTTC.

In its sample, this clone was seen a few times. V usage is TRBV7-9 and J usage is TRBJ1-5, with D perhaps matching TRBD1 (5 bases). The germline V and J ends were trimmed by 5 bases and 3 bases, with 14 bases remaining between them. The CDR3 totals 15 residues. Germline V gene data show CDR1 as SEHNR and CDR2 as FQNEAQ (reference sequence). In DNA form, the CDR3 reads TGTGCCAGCAGCCAGGGCGAGAGCTTCAATCAGCCCCAGCATTTT. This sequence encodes CASSQGESFNQPQHF.

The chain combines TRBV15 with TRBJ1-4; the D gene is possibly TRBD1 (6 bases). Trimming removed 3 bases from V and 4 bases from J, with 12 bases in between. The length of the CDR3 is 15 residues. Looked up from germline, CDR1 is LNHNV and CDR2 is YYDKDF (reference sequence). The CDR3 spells CATSSRGQFNEKLFF. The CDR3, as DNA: TGTGCCACCAGCAGCAGGGGCCAATTTAATGAAAAACTGTTTTTT.

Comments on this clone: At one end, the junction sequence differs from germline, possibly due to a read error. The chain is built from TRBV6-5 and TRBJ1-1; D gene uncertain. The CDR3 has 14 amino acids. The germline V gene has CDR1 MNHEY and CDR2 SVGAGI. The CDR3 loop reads CASSQPGENPEAFF. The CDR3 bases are TGTGCCAGCAGCCAACCGGGAGAGAACCCTGAAGCTTTCTTT.

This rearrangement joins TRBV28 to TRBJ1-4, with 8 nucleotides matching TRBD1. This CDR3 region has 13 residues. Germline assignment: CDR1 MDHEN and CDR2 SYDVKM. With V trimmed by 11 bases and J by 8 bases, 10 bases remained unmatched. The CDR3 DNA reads TGTGCCGGTGCACAGGGGGATCGGGAAAAACTGTTTTTT. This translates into CAGAQGDREKLFF.

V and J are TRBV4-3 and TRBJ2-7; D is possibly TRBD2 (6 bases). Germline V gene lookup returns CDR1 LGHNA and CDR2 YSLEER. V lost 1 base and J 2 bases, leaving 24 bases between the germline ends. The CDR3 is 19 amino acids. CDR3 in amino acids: CASSQAKTTYGRTAYEQYF. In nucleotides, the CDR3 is TGCGCCAGCAGCCAAGCTAAAACAACATACGGGAGAACGGCCTACGAGCAGTACTTC.

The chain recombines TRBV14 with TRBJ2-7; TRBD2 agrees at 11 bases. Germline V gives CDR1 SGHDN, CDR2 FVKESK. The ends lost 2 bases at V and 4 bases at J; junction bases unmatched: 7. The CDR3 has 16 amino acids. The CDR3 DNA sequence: TGTGCCAGCAGCCAACTCGGGACTAGCGGATTTTACGAGCAGTACTTC. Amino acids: CASSQLGTSGFYEQYF.

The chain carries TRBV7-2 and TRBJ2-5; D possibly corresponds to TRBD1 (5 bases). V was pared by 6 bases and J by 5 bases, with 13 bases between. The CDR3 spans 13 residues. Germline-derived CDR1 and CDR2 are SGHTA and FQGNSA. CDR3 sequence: CASSSGRWETQYF. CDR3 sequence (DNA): TGTGCCAGCAGTTCAGGGCGGTGGGAGACCCAGTACTTC.

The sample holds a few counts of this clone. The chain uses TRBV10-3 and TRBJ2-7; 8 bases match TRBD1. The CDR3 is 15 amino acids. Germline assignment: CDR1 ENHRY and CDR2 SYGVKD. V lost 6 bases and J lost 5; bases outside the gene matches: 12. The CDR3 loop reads CAIRNRQGIAHEQYF. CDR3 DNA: TGTGCCATCAGAAACAGACAGGGGATCGCCCACGAGCAGTACTTC.

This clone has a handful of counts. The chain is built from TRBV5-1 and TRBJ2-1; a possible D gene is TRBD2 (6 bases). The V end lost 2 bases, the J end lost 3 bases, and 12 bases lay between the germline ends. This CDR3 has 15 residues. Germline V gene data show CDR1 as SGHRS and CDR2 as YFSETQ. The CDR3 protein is CASSLVAEVYNEQFF. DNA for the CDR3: TGCGCCAGCAGCTTAGTAGCGGAGGTCTACAATGAGCAGTTCTTC. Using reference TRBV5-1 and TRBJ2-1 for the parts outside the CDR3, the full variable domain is KAGVTQTPRYLIKTRGQQVTLSCSPISGHRSVSWYQQTPGQGLQFLFEYFSETQRNKGNFPGRFSGRQFSNSRSEMNVSTLELGDSALYLCASSLVAEVYNEQFFGPGTRLTVL.